This T cell receptor (beta chain) originates from a study of response to subunit inactivated influenza vaccine. Notes on the study in general: The authors suggested that every seasonal influenza vaccination recruits few new T cells.

The CDR3 consists of 17 residues. CDR1 is MNHNS, CDR2 SASEGT, per germline. The V gene end was trimmed by 6 bases and the J gene end by 5 bases; junction bases not matched to a gene: 16. TCRdb re-derived calls from the RT-PCR reads in MiXCR, one entry per CDR3 protein. The profile shows a few hundred thousand distinct CDR3 sequences, 9.5% to 13% of them singletons. This clonotype came up a few times. Its antigen is still unknown. Material: PBMCs from blood, obtained more than 35 days after vaccination. The chain links TRBV6-1 to TRBJ2-1, with 7 bases identical to TRBD1. This clonotype was sampled from a man aged 50-59 years who received an inactivated influenza vaccine. CDR3 amino acids: CASSHDRQGMGHNEQFF. CDR3 bases: TGTGCCAGCAGCCACGACCGACAGGGTATGGGCCACAATGAGCAGTTCTTC.